This entry lists 26 T cell receptor beta chains sequenced from one sample in a study of T-cell reconstitution after alpha-beta-depleted transplantation in children (dated by TCRdb to the mid-2010s). Receptors were amplified or captured by PCR. Sequencing was carried out with an Illumina HiSeq 2500. Molecular barcoding was employed in the preparation of TCR libraries, with unique molecular identifiers being used to normalize TCRbeta repertoire quantification. Clones were called with MiXCR by TCRdb after fastp trimmed the public reads at Q25, and only in-frame beta chains were retained. Every distinct CDR3 protein forms one entry, paired with its most common genes and DNA. The sample table lists roughly 300,000 distinct CDR3 sequences, approximately 10% of them with a count of one. Around 2.5% of the sample is in the top ten clones. The sample here was PBMCs from the stem cell graft donor, taken from the stem cell graft. The receptors here all came from a human donor who donated a stem cell graft to a child with acute lymphoblastic leukemia.

For this clonotype: One end of the junction is discordant with germline, which a read error may explain. The chain links TRBV27 to TRBJ2-1; TRBD1 matches at 7 bases. Germline loops: CDR1 MNHEY, CDR2 SMNVEV (reference sequence). This CDR3 region has 16 residues. The DNA for the CDR3 is TGTGACAGCAGTTTATCAGGGGGTCTCTCCTACAATGAGCAGTTCTTC. Its protein product is CDSSLSGGLSYNEQFF.

The chain joins TRBV3-1 to TRBJ1-2, with D perhaps matching TRBD1 (6 bases). This CDR3 comprises 15 residues. V was cut by 1 base and J by 5 bases, with 14 bases left in between. The germline V gene encodes CDR1 LGHDT and CDR2 YNNKEL (reference sequence). CDR3 nucleotides: TGTGCCAGCAGCCAAGTAGGGGGGCAGGGGTATGGCTACACCTTC. Its translation is CASSQVGGQGYGYTF.

The rearrangement uses TRBV7-2 and TRBJ2-3; the match to TRBD2 covers 9 bases. J gave up 0 bases and V 0 bases, and 16 bases lay outside the gene matches. CDR3 length: 21 residues. Germline V lookup: CDR1 SGHTA, CDR2 FQGNSA. Written as DNA, the CDR3 is TGTGCCAGCAGCTTAGCGGGGGGGCTAGCGGGACACCTGACTAGCACAGATACGCAGTATTTT. Translating gives CASSLAGGLAGHLTSTDTQYF.

In the case of this clonotype: A junction boundary mismatches the germline segment, possibly from a read error. The chain combines TRBV5-1 with TRBJ2-1; unclear D gene. The CDR3 is 12 amino acids. Germline lookup yields CDR1 SGHRS and CDR2 YFSETQ. The CDR3 DNA follows: TGCGCCAGCATCTTGGTGTACAATGAGCAGTTCTTC. It translates to CASILVYNEQFF.

At least ten counts were recorded for this clonotype. The chain combines TRBV10-3 with TRBJ2-3; TRBD1 might be the D (6 bases). Germline V CDR1 and CDR2: ENHRY, SYGVKD. The CDR3 is 12 residues long. V shed 8 bases and J shed 6 bases, with 12 bases lying between them. For the CDR3, the DNA is TGTGCCATCGGGGACATTCAGGATACGCAGTATTTT. This sequence encodes CAIGDIQDTQYF.

The chain is built from TRBV9 and TRBJ2-7, with 9 nucleotides matching TRBD1. The CDR3 is 17 residues long. The V segment lost 3 bases and the J segment 2 bases; nucleotides outside the gene matches: 12. The germline V gene encodes CDR1 SGDLS and CDR2 YYNGEE. The CDR3 sequence: CASSDSRDRAPPYEQYF. In DNA form, the CDR3 reads TGTGCCAGCAGCGATTCCCGGGACAGGGCCCCCCCCTACGAGCAGTACTTC.

The chain employs TRBV7-3 and TRBJ2-1, with 7 positions matching TRBD2. The CDR3 runs 16 residues. The V segment lost 5 bases and the J segment 3 bases; nucleotides outside the gene matches: 10. Germline V CDR1 and CDR2: SGHTA, FQGTGA. The CDR3 nucleotides are TGTGCCAGCAGCCGAGGGAGGGACGGCTTCTACAATGAGCAGTTCTTC. This codes for CASSRGRDGFYNEQFF.

This clonotype was picked up a small number of times. V is TRBV5-4 and J is TRBJ2-3; the match to TRBD2 covers 10 bases. The CDR3 is made up of 15 amino acids. V shed 4 bases and J 1 base; nucleotides not matched to a gene: 3. CDR1 and CDR2 (germline): SGHNT, YYREEE (reference sequence). This CDR3 is CASSRGTSGTDTQYF. DNA for the CDR3: TGTGCCAGCAGCCGAGGGACTAGCGGCACAGATACGCAGTATTTT.

This clonotype was detected many times. This chain uses TRBV5-1 with TRBJ2-7, with 15 nucleotides matching TRBD2. J was trimmed by 5 bases and V by 4 bases; bases with no gene match: 7. Looked up from germline, CDR1 is SGHRS and CDR2 is YFSETQ. CDR3 length: 16 residues. CDR3 sequence: CASSLGLAGGLDEQYF. In DNA, the CDR3 is TGCGCCAGCAGCCTAGGACTAGCGGGAGGGCTCGACGAGCAGTACTTC.

This clonotype was detected only a few times. The rearrangement joins TRBV13 to TRBJ2-1; D is unresolved. Trimming took 2 bases from V and 3 from J, leaving 11 bases between them. The germline V gene has CDR1 PRHDT and CDR2 FYEKMQ (reference sequence). This CDR3 is built from 15 residues. The DNA of the CDR3 is TGTGCCAGCAGCTTATGGAGAAATAACTACAATGAGCAGTTCTTC. Its translation is CASSLWRNNYNEQFF.

At least ten counts were recorded for this clonotype. The genes are TRBV5-1 and TRBJ2-7, with D unclear. The CDR3 consists of 14 residues. Trimming cost V 0 bases and J 2 bases, with 9 bases left between them. Germline loops: CDR1 SGHRS, CDR2 YFSETQ. The CDR3 loop reads CASSLAVRPYEQYF. DNA of the CDR3: TGCGCCAGCAGCTTGGCCGTTCGGCCCTACGAGCAGTACTTC.

The genes are TRBV6-5 and TRBJ1-2; D is possibly TRBD1 (5 bases). The CDR3 length is 14 residues. The germline gives CDR1 MNHEY, CDR2 SVGAGI. V lost 0 bases to trimming and J lost 3 bases, with 8 bases between them. CDR3 region: CASSYSSRDYGYTF. CDR3 DNA: TGTGCCAGCAGTTACTCGAGCAGGGACTATGGCTACACCTTC.

A few counts support this clonotype. This chain links TRBV5-1 with TRBJ2-7, with 8 bases aligning to TRBD1. V dropped 0 bases and J dropped 2; count of bases not matched to a gene: 4. The CDR3 is 15 amino acids. Germline CDR1 is SGHRS and CDR2 is YFSETQ. This CDR3 reads CASSLGQGATYEQYF. The CDR3 nucleotides read TGCGCCAGCAGCTTGGGGCAGGGGGCTACCTACGAGCAGTACTTC.

A few counts support this clonotype. The CDR3 DNA reads TGTGCCAGCAGCCCCCGGTTCGAGGGGGATGAGCAGTTCTTC. Translation: CASSPRFEGDEQFF. The genes are TRBV12-3 or TRBV12-4 and TRBJ2-1, with D possibly TRBD1 on 6 matching bases. V was clipped by 6 bases and J by 8 bases, with 17 bases between them. The CDR3 length is 14 residues.

This clonotype occurred many times. V and J are TRBV20-1 and TRBJ2-3; D ambiguous. The germline V gene has CDR1 DFQATT and CDR2 SNEGSKA (reference sequence). The V end lost 3 bases, the J end lost 1 base, and 11 bases lay between the germline ends. This CDR3 contains 14 residues. CDR3 amino acids: CSASSQIRTDTQYF. The CDR3 nucleotides are TGCAGTGCTAGCAGCCAGATCCGCACAGATACGCAGTATTTT.

The genes are TRBV7-2 and TRBJ2-1; the match to TRBD2 covers 11 bases. CDR3 length equals 13 residues. Germline-derived CDR1 and CDR2 are SGHTA and FQGNSA. V lost 3 bases and J lost 13; bases outside the gene matches: 5. The CDR3 region is CASSFELAGVQFF. The CDR3 DNA is TGTGCCAGCAGCTTCGAACTAGCGGGAGTTCAGTTCTTC. Full variable domain (remainder filled in from reference TRBV7-2 and TRBJ2-1): GAGVSQSPSNKVTEKGKDVELRCDPISGHTALYWYRQSLGQGLEFLIYFQGNSAPDKSGLPSDRFSAERTGGSVSTLTIQRTQQEDSAVYLCASSFELAGVQFFGPGTRLTVL.

This clonotype has more than one count but fewer than ten. The chain links TRBV28 to TRBJ1-5, with a weak D call TRBD1 (6 bases). The ends were cut back, 8 bases at V and 6 bases at J, with 20 bases in the middle. The CDR3 is made up of 15 amino acids. Germline V gene data show CDR1 as MDHEN and CDR2 as SYDVKM. This chain's CDR3 is CASRNRAAPSQPQHF. For the CDR3, the DNA is TGTGCCAGCCGTAACAGGGCAGCCCCATCTCAGCCCCAGCATTTT.

This clonotype has a handful of counts. The J gene is TRBJ2-4, the V gene TRBV20-1; D is ambiguous. Trimming shortened V by 2 bases and J by 0 bases, and 5 bases separated the two germline ends. The CDR3 sequence is 13 residues long. Germline CDR1 DFQATT, CDR2 SNEGSKA (reference sequence). The CDR3 protein is CSARSVAKNIQYF. Here the CDR3 DNA reads TGCAGTGCTAGATCAGTAGCCAAAAACATTCAGTACTTC.

This clonotype came up a few times. The chain couples TRBV5-1 to TRBJ1-3, with D possibly matching TRBD1 (5 bases). The CDR3 runs 16 residues. CDR1 is SGHRS, CDR2 YFSETQ, per germline. V lost 0 bases and J 2 bases, leaving 12 bases between the germline ends. The CDR3, as DNA: TGCGCCAGCAGCTTGGAGGGACGGACTACTGGAAACACCATATATTTT. Protein: CASSLEGRTTGNTIYF.

The V and J genes are TRBV20-1 and TRBJ2-7; TRBD1 agrees at 9 bases. Germline lookup yields CDR1 DFQATT and CDR2 SNEGSKA (reference sequence). Trimming took 3 bases from V and 5 from J; bases not matched to a gene: 5. The CDR3 has 13 residues. This chain's CDR3 is CSASGDRVHEQYF. CDR3 nucleotide sequence: TGCAGTGCTAGTGGGGACAGGGTACACGAGCAGTACTTC.

The table lists this clonotype with a few counts. This chain links TRBV10-3 with TRBJ2-4; D not certain. V lost 0 bases and J lost 3, with 12 bases in between. Germline assignment: CDR1 ENHRY and CDR2 SYGVKD. The CDR3 is 16 amino acids. The DNA of the CDR3 is TGTGCCATCAGTGAGTCTCAAGGGTTGAGCAAAAACATTCAGTACTTC. Amino acid sequence: CAISESQGLSKNIQYF.

Many counts were recorded for this clonotype. The chain recombines TRBV5-6 with TRBJ2-6; D perhaps matches TRBD1 (6 bases). Germline CDR1 and CDR2: SGHDT and YYEEEE. The germline V and J ends were trimmed by 3 bases and 2 bases, with 9 bases remaining between them. This CDR3 is 15 amino acids long. The CDR3 loop reads CASSSKGAGANVLTF. CDR3 coding DNA: TGTGCCAGCAGCTCAAAGGGGGCTGGGGCCAACGTCCTGACTTTC.

This clonotype was seen a few times. The CDR3 here is CASSQGRGPPYNEQFF. In nucleotides, the CDR3 is TGTGCCAGCAGCCAAGGCCGGGGGCCGCCCTACAATGAGCAGTTCTTC. This rearrangement joins TRBV3-1 to TRBJ2-1, with D perhaps being TRBD1 or TRBD2 (6 bases each). Trimming left V 1 base short and J 2 bases short, with 12 bases between. CDR3 length equals 16 residues. Germline values: CDR1 LGHDT, CDR2 YNNKEL (reference sequence).

This clonotype was counted between two and nine times. The J gene is TRBJ2-5, the V gene TRBV4-1; no clear D gene. Trimming cost V 0 bases and J 7 bases, with 15 bases left between them. The V gene's germline CDR1 is MGHRA and CDR2 YSYEKL. This CDR3 is built from 15 residues. CDR3 sequence reads: CASSQDVPAPGTQYF. The CDR3 DNA follows: TGCGCCAGCAGCCAAGATGTCCCGGCCCCAGGGACCCAGTACTTC.

The rearrangement joins TRBV10-3 to TRBJ2-7, with TRBD2 matching 7 bases. The CDR3 consists of 12 residues. The germline gives CDR1 ENHRY, CDR2 SYGVKD. With 10 bases clipped from V and 0 bases from J, the junction kept 3 bases outside the gene matches. CDR3 sequence: CATAGSSYEQYF. The CDR3 bases are TGTGCCACAGCGGGGAGCTCCTACGAGCAGTACTTC.

The rearrangement uses TRBV4-3 and TRBJ2-7, with 8 bases identical to TRBD2. J lost 1 base, V lost 4 bases, and 9 bases had no gene match. This CDR3 has 16 amino acids. Germline CDR1 and CDR2: LGHNA and YSLEER. CDR3 region: CASSPLPGLVSYEQYF. Here the CDR3 DNA reads TGCGCCAGCAGCCCGCTACCGGGACTAGTGTCCTACGAGCAGTACTTC.